The following is a T cell receptor (beta chain) sequence with its context. Its cognate antigen is unknown. Treatment of the sample: about 20 received Ad26.COV2.S at low or high dose, single or two shots; roughly five received placebo; per-sample allocation not given. At day 63 after the first vaccine or placebo injection, samples were drawn. Participants' vaccine, an Ad26 vector, delivered Wuhan-strain SARS-CoV-2 spike. CDR1 is MNHEY and CDR2 is SVGEGT in the germline V gene. V dropped 6 bases and J dropped 4; count of bases not matched to a gene: 7. This CDR3 region has 14 residues. Sequencing used immunoSEQ multiplex PCR; TCRdb keeps in-frame clones, though not all of them. This table has about 470,000 clones, less than 95% appearing once. This sample was included in a study of Ad26.COV2.S vaccination and SARS-CoV-2 variants. Study summary: Intramuscularly, Ad26.COV2.S was given either once or twice, 56 days apart.

Findings and limits, study-wide: It was found that vaccine and placebo recipients had similar non-spike TCR breadth. Following vaccination, spike-specific CD8+ and CD4+ T cell responses reportedly exhibited substantial breadth.

This clonotype was obtained from a person between 18 and 59 years old who received the Ad26.COV2.S COVID-19 vaccine or a placebo. V and J are TRBV6-2 or TRBV6-3 and TRBJ2-7; TRBD1 agrees at 9 bases. The material sequenced was peripheral blood, taken in a trial of Ad26.COV2.S vaccine versus placebo. The CDR3 loop is CASSNRDRDYEQYF. CDR3 nucleotide sequence: TGTGCCAGCAGCAACCGGGACAGGGATTACGAGCAGTACTTC.